What follows are 23 T cell receptor beta chains derived from one specimen sequenced in a study of T cell changes during pregnancy in multiple sclerosis. Sequencing used immunoSEQ multiplex PCR; TCRdb keeps in-frame clones, though not all of them. The table has around 40,000 clones, around nine tenths seen once. Sample: CD4+ T cells from peripheral blood mononuclear cells, taken in the second trimester of pregnancy. Receptors were obtained from a female donor with multiple sclerosis, enrolled in a pregnancy study.

The V gene is TRBV6-5, the J gene TRBJ1-4; perhaps TRBD1 as D (5 bases). Trimming left V 6 bases short and J 7 bases short, with 18 bases between. CDR1 is MNHEY and CDR2 is SVGAGI in the germline V gene. The CDR3 spans 15 residues. The CDR3 coding sequence is TGTGCCAGCAGAACGCGGACACGGGAGGGTGAAAAACTGTTTTTT. This gives the protein CASRTRTREGEKLFF.

This chain links TRBV10-3 with TRBJ2-1, with a tentative D call TRBD1 (6 bases). V shed 5 bases and J shed 6 bases, with 14 bases lying between them. CDR1 is ENHRY and CDR2 is SYGVKD in the germline V gene. The CDR3 is made up of 14 amino acids. CDR3 coding DNA: TGTGCCATCAGTAAGGACAGTACCCTCAATGAGCAGTTCTTC. This sequence encodes CAISKDSTLNEQFF.

J is TRBJ2-3 and V is TRBV2; no definite D call. Germline values: CDR1 SNHLY, CDR2 FYNNEI. The CDR3 sequence is 15 residues long. V shed 4 bases and J shed 2 bases, with 13 bases lying between them. CDR3 in amino acids: CASSGSTVSTDTQYF. DNA for the CDR3: TGTGCCAGCAGTGGGAGCACCGTGTCCACAGATACGCAGTATTTT.

This clone has more than one count but fewer than ten. This chain connects TRBV5-1 to TRBJ2-3; a possible D gene is TRBD1 (6 bases). The germline V gene encodes CDR1 SGHRS and CDR2 YFSETQ. Trimming removed 2 bases from V and 4 bases from J, with 14 bases in between. This CDR3 has 15 amino acids. CDR3 DNA sequence: TGCGCCAGCAGCTTAACAGGGCTTGAAGCAGATACGCAGTATTTT. This translates into CASSLTGLEADTQYF.

The rearrangement links TRBV2 to TRBJ1-1; perhaps TRBD1 as D (6 bases). Germline values: CDR1 SNHLY, CDR2 FYNNEI. CDR3 size: 12 residues. V was cut by 6 bases and J by 10 bases, with 15 bases left in between. CDR3 in DNA: TGTGCCAGCAGCAATCAGGGGAGTACAGCTTTCTTT. This translates into CASSNQGSTAFF.

V gene TRBV5-6 combines with J gene TRBJ1-3; 7 bases line up with TRBD1. CDR1 is SGHDT, CDR2 YYEEEE, per germline. This CDR3 contains 16 residues. Unmatched junction bases numbered 6, after V lost 1 base and J lost 2 bases. CDR3 residues: CASSLKIRGPGNTIYF. The CDR3 coding sequence is TGTGCCAGCAGCTTGAAGATAAGGGGGCCTGGAAACACCATATATTTT.

This rearrangement joins TRBV7-9 to TRBJ2-4, with 7 positions matching TRBD2. J was trimmed by 3 bases and V by 3 bases; bases with no gene match: 5. The length of the CDR3 is 15 residues. CDR1 SEHNR and CDR2 FQNEAQ come from the germline V gene (reference sequence). The CDR3 region has the DNA TGTGCCAGCAGCTTTCAGGGAGGGGTCAAAAACATTCAGTACTTC. Its translation is CASSFQGGVKNIQYF.

The chain employs TRBV5-4 and TRBJ1-4, with D perhaps TRBD1 (6 bases). Germline V gene data show CDR1 as SGHNT and CDR2 as YYREEE (reference sequence). The V gene lost 0 bases and the J gene lost 6 bases, with 12 bases spanning the gap. The CDR3 length is 15 residues. The CDR3 DNA sequence: TGTGCCAGCAGCTTGGCCTGGGAGGGGGATGAAAAACTGTTTTTT. Amino acids: CASSLAWEGDEKLFF.

The chain links TRBV5-6 to TRBJ2-7, with a tentative D call TRBD2 (6 bases). Between the trimmed V and J ends, which lost 1 base and 4 bases, there was a span of 12 bases. The CDR3 sequence is 14 residues long. The germline V gene has CDR1 SGHDT and CDR2 YYEEEE. The CDR3 coding sequence is TGTGCCAGCAGCTTGTTCGTTGCGGGATACGAGCAGTACTTC. This sequence encodes CASSLFVAGYEQYF.

The chain is built from TRBV5-1 and TRBJ2-1; TRBD2 is a possible D gene (5 bases). The germline gives CDR1 SGHRS, CDR2 YFSETQ. This CDR3 spans 13 amino acids. The V end was cut by 4 bases, the J end by 5 bases, with 10 bases between. CDR3 nucleotides: TGCGCCAGCAGCCCAAGGCGGGACAATGAGCAGTTCTTC. This translates into CASSPRRDNEQFF.

This clone was picked up a small number of times. The chain links TRBV19 to TRBJ1-1; possible D gene TRBD1, 5 bases. The CDR3 loop spans 13 amino acids. V lost 5 bases to trimming and J lost 6 bases, with 13 bases between them. Germline assignment: CDR1 LNHDA and CDR2 SQIVND (reference sequence). CDR3 loop: CASSVAGGSEAFF. In nucleotides, the CDR3 is TGTGCCAGTAGTGTCGCTGGGGGGTCTGAAGCTTTCTTT.

This chain links TRBV6-5 with TRBJ1-2; 7 bases line up with TRBD1. In germline, CDR1 is MNHEY, CDR2 SVGAGI. V shed 5 bases, J shed 8 bases, and the junction held 14 bases outside the gene matches. The CDR3 has 15 amino acids. Here the CDR3 reads CASSPVATGTKGYTF. The CDR3 nucleotides are TGTGCCAGCAGTCCTGTGGCGACAGGGACAAAAGGCTACACCTTC.

This clone was seen just once. The chain is built from TRBV6-5 and TRBJ1-5; D is uncertain. Germline V gives CDR1 MNHEY, CDR2 SVGAGI. The CDR3 is made up of 13 amino acids. Trimming removed 0 bases at V and 4 bases at J, with 4 bases between. CDR3 DNA sequence: TGTGCCAGCAGTTACTCTTCAAATCAGCCCCAGCATTTT. This codes for CASSYSSNQPQHF.

The V call is TRBV30, the J call TRBJ1-6; D call uncertain. The V gene's germline CDR1 is GTSNPN and CDR2 SVGIG (reference sequence). V was cut by 2 bases and J by 9 bases, with 8 bases left in between. The CDR3 contains 12 residues. This CDR3 is CAWSRLSSPLHF. The CDR3 DNA reads as TGTGCCTGGAGTCGCCTAAGTTCACCCCTCCACTTT.

This chain links TRBV4-3 with TRBJ1-2, with 8 positions matching TRBD1. The CDR3 is 16 residues long. Trimming took 1 base from V and 1 from J; bases not matched to a gene: 5. The V gene's germline CDR1 is LGHNA and CDR2 YSLEER. The CDR3 DNA sequence: TGCGCCAGCAGCCAAGCCGGGACAGGCAATAACTATGGCTACACCTTC. Translated: CASSQAGTGNNYGYTF.

CDR3 coding DNA: TGTGCCAGCAGCCAAGCACAGGGCGCACCAATGAACACTGAAGCTTTCTTT. Translating it yields CASSQAQGAPMNTEAFF. The J gene is TRBJ1-1, the V gene TRBV4-2, with a tentative D call TRBD1 (6 bases). The CDR3 spans 17 residues. Trimming left V 1 base short and J 0 bases short, with 15 bases between. From germline, CDR1 is LGHNA and CDR2 YNFKEQ.

The rearrangement joins TRBV29-1 to TRBJ2-3; 7 bases align to TRBD2. V gave up 4 bases and J gave up 12 bases; unmatched junction bases: 10. The CDR3 consists of 12 residues. Germline V gene sequence: CDR1 SQVTM, CDR2 ANQGSEA. CDR3 amino acids: CSVAPPGLRQYF. The DNA for the CDR3 is TGCAGCGTTGCTCCACCGGGACTACGTCAGTATTTT.

The chain couples TRBV18 to TRBJ2-7; a weak D match, TRBD1 (6 bases). From germline, CDR1 is KGHSH and CDR2 LQKENI. The CDR3 is 14 residues long. V was shortened by 4 bases and J by 0 bases, with 10 bases between the two germline ends. CDR3 in amino acids: CASSQKDSSYEQYF. The CDR3 DNA follows: TGTGCCAGCTCACAAAAGGACAGCTCCTACGAGCAGTACTTC. Full variable domain (rest looked up from reference TRBV18 and TRBJ2-7): NAGVMQNPRHLVRRRGQEARLRCSPMKGHSHVYWYRQLPEEGLKFMVYLQKENIIDESGMPKERFSAEFPKEGPSILRIQQVVRGDSAAYFCASSQKDSSYEQYFGPGTRLTVT.

The chain uses TRBV5-1 and TRBJ2-1, with 14 bases matching TRBD2. This CDR3 has 18 amino acids. V dropped 3 bases and J dropped 2; count of bases not matched to a gene: 7. Germline loops: CDR1 SGHRS, CDR2 YFSETQ. The CDR3 nucleotides are TGCGCCAGCAGCTCTCCGGGACTAGCGGGGGTAACCTACAATGAGCAGTTCTTC. As protein: CASSSPGLAGVTYNEQFF.

V usage is TRBV16 and J usage is TRBJ1-6; D perhaps matches TRBD1 (5 bases). Trimming took off 5 bases at V and 9 bases at J, with 20 bases between the two ends. The CDR3 is 16 amino acids. Germline-derived CDR1 and CDR2 are KGHSY and FQNENV. The CDR3 nucleotides are TGTGCCAGCAGCGTTCATGGAGGGGCTCAGGGTTCACCCCTCCACTTT. It is translated as CASSVHGGAQGSPLHF.

The V and J genes are TRBV15 and TRBJ2-3; 7 nucleotides line up with TRBD1. Germline CDR1 and CDR2: LNHNV and YYDKDF (reference sequence). The CDR3 totals 17 residues. Germline trimming cut 2 bases from V and 2 bases from J; bases unmatched to any gene: 10. The CDR3 region has the DNA TGTGCCACCAGCAGACCCGCCGGGACAGATTTCACAGATACGCAGTATTTT. It yields the protein CATSRPAGTDFTDTQYF.

The V gene is TRBV30, the J gene TRBJ1-4, with TRBD1 as a possible D gene (5 bases). This CDR3 has 16 residues. Deletions cut 3 bases from V and 5 bases from J, with 19 bases between. The V gene's germline CDR1 is GTSNPN and CDR2 SVGIG (reference sequence). The CDR3 DNA reads TGTGCCTGGAGAGTTCTAGGAACAGGAAAGAATGAAAAACTGTTTTTT. This gives the protein CAWRVLGTGKNEKLFF.

The gene calls are TRBV18 and TRBJ2-7; TRBD1 agrees at 9 bases. This CDR3 region has 13 residues. Germline V lookup: CDR1 KGHSH, CDR2 LQKENI. The V gene end was trimmed by 5 bases and the J gene end by 3 bases; junction bases not matched to a gene: 2. The CDR3: CASSGQGNYEQYF. The DNA of the CDR3 is TGTGCCAGCTCAGGACAGGGGAACTACGAGCAGTACTTC.